One and the same sample provided the 3 T cell receptor beta chains below, sequenced in a study of blood T cells in healthy people across ages. The second PCR ran about 6 to 12 cycles with a sample-barcoded 5' primer and J-beta primers. TCRdb re-called the 5' RACE reads through MiXCR, storing one row per CDR3 protein. Of about a million distinct CDR3 sequences listed, just over 50% are singletons. The sequenced material came from blood. All receptors come from a woman aged 55-70 years in good health.

The chain employs TRBV12-3 or TRBV12-4 and TRBJ2-7; either TRBD1 or TRBD2 may supply D (6 bases each). The CDR3 loop spans 14 amino acids. V lost 7 bases and J lost 3, with 16 bases in between. The CDR3 region has the DNA TGTGCCAGCAAATCTACAGGGCGGGACTACGAGCAGTACTTC. This gives the protein CASKSTGRDYEQYF.

The gene calls are TRBV20-1 and TRBJ2-1; 7 bases align to TRBD2. The CDR3 totals 14 residues. J lost 7 bases, V lost 3 bases, and 9 bases had no gene match. Germline V gene sequence: CDR1 DFQATT, CDR2 SNEGSKA (reference sequence). CDR3: CSARGREFRNEQFF. Here the CDR3 DNA reads TGCAGTGCTAGGGGGCGGGAGTTTCGGAATGAGCAGTTCTTC.

This clonotype showed up just a few times. The chain recombines TRBV9 with TRBJ1-2; D is ambiguous. The length of the CDR3 is 10 residues. Germline assignment: CDR1 SGDLS and CDR2 YYNGEE. Trimming removed 2 bases from V and 8 bases from J, with 4 bases in between. CDR3 sequence (DNA): TGTGCCAGCAGCGTCGGCGGCTACACCTTC. Translating gives CASSVGGYTF.